This record looks at one T cell receptor beta chain sequence and its context. No infections or other immune events were documented during collection. V shed 0 bases and J shed 8 bases, with 15 bases lying between them. Germline CDR1 SGHRS, CDR2 YFSETQ. The CDR3 runs to 15 residues. This sample was taken from a study of identifying expanded T cells in peripheral blood. The method was immunoSEQ multiplex PCR; TCRdb's version includes in-frame clones alone and lacks a portion of them. The table lists tens of thousands of clones, approximately 88% of them singletons. The clonotype was recovered from a person aged 18 to 70 in good health. The chain joins TRBV5-1 to TRBJ2-1; tentative D call: TRBD2 (6 bases). The source material was blood. The CDR3 sequence is CASSLAGRIGDEQFF. CDR3 sequence (DNA): TGCGCCAGCAGCTTGGCCGGGAGAATCGGCGATGAGCAGTTCTTC.